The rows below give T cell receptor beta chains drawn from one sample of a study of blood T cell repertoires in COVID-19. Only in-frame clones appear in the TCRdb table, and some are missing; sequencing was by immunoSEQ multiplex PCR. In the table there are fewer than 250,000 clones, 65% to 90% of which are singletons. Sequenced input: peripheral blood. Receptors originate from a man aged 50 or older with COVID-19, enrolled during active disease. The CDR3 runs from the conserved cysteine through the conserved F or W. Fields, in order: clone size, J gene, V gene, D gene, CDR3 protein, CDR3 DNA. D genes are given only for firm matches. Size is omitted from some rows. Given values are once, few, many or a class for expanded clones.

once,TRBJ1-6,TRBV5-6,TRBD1,CASSLTAGTGGNSPLHF,TGTGCCAGCAGCTTGACGGCCGGGACAGGGGGTAATTCACCCCTCCACTTT
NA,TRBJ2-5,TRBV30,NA,CAWRDRGTETQYF,TGTGCCTGGAGAGATCGGGGAACAGAGACCCAGTACTTC
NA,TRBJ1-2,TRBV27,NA,CASSPQGWGGYTF,TGTGCCAGCAGTCCACAGGGTTGGGGGGGCTACACCTTC
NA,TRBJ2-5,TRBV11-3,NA,CASSRTGSRQETQYF,TGTGCCAGCAGTAGGACGGGATCTAGGCAAGAGACCCAGTACTTC
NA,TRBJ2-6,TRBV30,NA,CAWSQRGLPSGANVLTF,TGTGCCTGGAGTCAACGGGGACTGCCCTCTGGGGCCAACGTCCTGACTTTC
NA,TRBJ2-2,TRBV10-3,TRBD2,CAISEKRGGNTGELFF,TGTGCCATCAGTGAAAAACGGGGGGGAAACACCGGGGAGCTGTTTTTT
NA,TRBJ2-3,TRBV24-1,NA,CATSDPGVDTQYF,TGTGCCACCAGTGATCCAGGGGTCGATACGCAGTATTTT
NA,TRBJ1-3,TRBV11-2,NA,CASTLSQVSGNTIYF,TGTGCCAGCACCCTCTCACAGGTTTCTGGAAACACCATATATTTT
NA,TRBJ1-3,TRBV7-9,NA,CASSRPGSSGNTIYF,TGTGCCAGCAGCCGCCCGGGTAGCTCTGGAAACACCATATATTTT
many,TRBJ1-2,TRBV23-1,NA,CASSHPQGAGVLSYTF,TGCGCCAGCAGTCATCCACAGGGAGCGGGGGTTCTGAGCTACACCTTC
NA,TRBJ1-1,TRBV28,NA,CASVTNRRNTEAFF,TGTGCCAGTGTTACAAACAGAAGGAACACTGAAGCTTTCTTT
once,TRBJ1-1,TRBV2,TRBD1,CASREPGTGLPEAFF,TGTGCCAGCAGAGAACCCGGGACAGGGTTACCTGAAGCTTTCTTT
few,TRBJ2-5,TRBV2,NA,CASSRGRRETQYF,TGTGCCAGCAGTAGGGGCCGTAGGGAGACCCAGTACTTC
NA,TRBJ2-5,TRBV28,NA,CASTLRREFSETQYF,TGTGCCAGCACCCTCAGGCGGGAATTTTCAGAGACCCAGTACTTC
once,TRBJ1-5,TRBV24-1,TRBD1,CATSDPGQGGFQPQHF,TGTGCCACCAGTGACCCTGGACAGGGGGGATTTCAGCCCCAGCATTTT
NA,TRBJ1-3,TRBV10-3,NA,CAIHGVSGNTIYF,TGTGCCATCCACGGGGTTTCTGGAAACACCATATATTTT
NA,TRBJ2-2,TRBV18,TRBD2,CASSPQTSGNTGELFF,TGTGCCAGCTCACCCCAGACTAGCGGAAACACCGGGGAGCTGTTTTTT
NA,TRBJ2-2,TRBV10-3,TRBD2,CAISESRAGVGGELFF,TGTGCCATCAGTGAGTCCCGAGCGGGAGTCGGCGGGGAGCTGTTTTTT
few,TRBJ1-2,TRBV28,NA,CASSLDSVYGYTF,TGTGCCAGCAGTTTAGACAGTGTCTATGGCTACACCTTC
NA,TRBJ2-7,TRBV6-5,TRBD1,CASSIPGQFYEQYF,TGTGCCAGCAGTATTCCGGGACAGTTCTACGAGCAGTACTTC
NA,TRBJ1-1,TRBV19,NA,CASSRLRNTEAFF,TGTGCCAGTAGCCGGTTACGGAACACTGAAGCTTTCTTT
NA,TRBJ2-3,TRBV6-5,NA,CASSYPGYTDTQYF,TGTGCCAGCAGTTATCCGGGATACACAGATACGCAGTATTTT
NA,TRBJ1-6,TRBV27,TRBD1,CASRSGQGVSPLHF,TGTGCCAGCAGATCGGGACAGGGAGTTTCACCCCTCCACTTT
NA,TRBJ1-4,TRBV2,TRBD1,CASGGTADEKLFF,TGTGCCAGCGGCGGGACAGCGGATGAAAAACTGTTTTTT
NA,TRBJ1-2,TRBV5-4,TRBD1,CASSLSGQGGYGYTF,TGTGCCAGCAGCTTATCCGGACAGGGAGGCTATGGCTACACCTTC
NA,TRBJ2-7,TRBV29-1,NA,CSVEVQASYEQYF,TGCAGCGTTGAAGTTCAGGCATCCTACGAGCAGTACTTC
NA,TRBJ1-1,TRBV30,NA,CAWTKTRNTEAFF,TGTGCCTGGACCAAGACACGGAACACTGAAGCTTTCTTT
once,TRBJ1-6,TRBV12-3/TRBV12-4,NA,CASIRGSDSPLHF,TGTGCCAGCATCCGGGGTAGTGATTCACCCCTCCACTTT
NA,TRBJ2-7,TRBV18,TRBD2,CASSPTFSGGAYEQYF,TGTGCCAGCTCACCGACTTTTAGCGGGGGGGCCTACGAGCAGTACTTC
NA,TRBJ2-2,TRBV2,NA,CASSGGKYSGELFF,TGTGCCAGCAGTGGAGGGAAGTATTCCGGGGAGCTGTTTTTT
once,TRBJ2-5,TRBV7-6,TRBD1,CASSSVPRGFQETQYF,TGTGCCAGCAGCTCAGTACCCAGGGGGTTCCAAGAGACCCAGTACTTC
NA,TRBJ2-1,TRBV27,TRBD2,CASSLLGSSGYNEQFF,TGTGCCAGCAGTTTATTGGGGTCTAGCGGGTACAATGAGCAGTTCTTC
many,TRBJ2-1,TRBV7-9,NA,CASSPHTGTSNNEQFF,TGTGCCAGCAGCCCCCACACCGGGACATCTAACAATGAGCAGTTCTTC
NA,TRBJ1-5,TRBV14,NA,CASSLNGDSNQPQHF,TGTGCCAGCAGCCTAAACGGGGATAGCAATCAGCCCCAGCATTTT
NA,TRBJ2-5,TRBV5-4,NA,CASSLNRGRETQYF,TGTGCCAGCAGCTTGAATCGGGGGAGGGAGACCCAGTACTTC
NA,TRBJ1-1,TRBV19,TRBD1,CASRDRSMNTEAFF,TGTGCCAGTAGGGACAGGTCGATGAACACTGAAGCTTTCTTT
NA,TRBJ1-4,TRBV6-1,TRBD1,CASSDRGLSEKLFF,TGTGCCAGCAGTGACAGGGGGCTCTCGGAAAAACTGTTTTTT
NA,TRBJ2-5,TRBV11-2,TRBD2,CASSQGLAGPQETQYF,TGTGCCAGCAGCCAGGGACTAGCGGGACCTCAAGAGACCCAGTACTTC
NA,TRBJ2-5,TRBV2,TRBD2,CASSGSLAGDQETQYF,TGTGCCAGCAGTGGTAGCTTAGCGGGGGACCAAGAGACCCAGTACTTC
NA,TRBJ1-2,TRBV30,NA,CAWTGGGFHGYTF,TGTGCCTGGACCGGGGGGGGGTTTCATGGCTACACCTTC
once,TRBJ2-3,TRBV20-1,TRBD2,CSASGNGRMDTQYF,TGCAGTGCTAGTGGGAACGGGAGGATGGATACGCAGTATTTT
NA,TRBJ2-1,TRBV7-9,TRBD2,CASSLSRVGLAAYNEQFF,TGTGCCAGCAGCTTATCGCGAGTGGGACTAGCAGCATACAATGAGCAGTTCTTC
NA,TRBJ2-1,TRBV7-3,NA,CASSLKGLVSGVNEQFF,TGTGCCAGCAGCTTAAAGGGGCTGGTTTCTGGCGTTAATGAGCAGTTCTTC
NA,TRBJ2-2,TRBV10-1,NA,CASSPLRTANTGELFF,TGCGCCAGCAGCCCTCTGAGGACAGCGAACACCGGGGAGCTGTTTTTT
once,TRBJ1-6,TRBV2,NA,CASLGLLQAANSPLHF,TGTGCCAGCCTTGGATTACTACAGGCCGCCAATTCACCCCTCCACTTT
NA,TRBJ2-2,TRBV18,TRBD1,CASSPVMSGQGAPGELFF,TGTGCCAGCTCACCTGTCATGTCGGGACAGGGGGCCCCCGGGGAGCTGTTTTTT
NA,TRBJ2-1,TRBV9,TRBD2,CASNVGGTSVFNEQFF,TGTGCCAGCAACGTGGGGGGGACTAGCGTTTTCAATGAGCAGTTCTTC
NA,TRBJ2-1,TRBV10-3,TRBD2,CAISGTSGGVRQYEQFF,TGTGCCATCAGTGGGACTAGCGGGGGAGTTCGGCAATATGAGCAGTTCTTC
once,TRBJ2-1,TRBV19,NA,CASSISGDPYNEQFF,TGTGCCAGTAGTATTTCGGGAGACCCCTACAATGAGCAGTTCTTC
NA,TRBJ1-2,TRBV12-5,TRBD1,CASGQGGVAYGYTF,TGTGCTAGTGGGCAGGGGGGAGTGGCATATGGCTACACCTTC
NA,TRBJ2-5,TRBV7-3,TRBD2,CASSPPVSGEETQYF,TGTGCCAGCAGCCCTCCCGTAAGCGGGGAAGAGACCCAGTACTTC
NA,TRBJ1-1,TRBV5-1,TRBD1,CASSPQGQEAFF,TGCGCCAGCAGCCCTCAGGGACAGGAAGCTTTCTTT
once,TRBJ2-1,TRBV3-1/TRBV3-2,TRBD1,CASIYLRDSSYNEQFF,TGTGCCAGCATATATTTAAGGGACAGCTCCTACAATGAGCAGTTCTTC
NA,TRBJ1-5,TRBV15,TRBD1,CATSPGQGSNQPQHF,TGTGCCACCAGTCCGGGACAGGGGTCCAATCAGCCCCAGCATTTT
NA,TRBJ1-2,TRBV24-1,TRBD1,CATSDPGTGGPYGYTF,TGTGCCACCAGTGATCCCGGGACAGGGGGCCCCTATGGCTACACCTTC
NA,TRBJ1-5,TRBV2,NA,CASSEYAGQYSNQPQHF,TGTGCCAGCAGTGAATATGCTGGGCAATATAGCAATCAGCCCCAGCATTTT
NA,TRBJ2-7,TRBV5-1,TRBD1,CASSPGTGGFYEQYF,TGCGCCAGCAGTCCCGGGACAGGGGGCTTTTACGAGCAGTACTTC